This TCR beta chain derives from a study of vaccination effects on CD4 cells after COVID-19 (dated by TCRdb to between 2021 and 2024). Notes on the research overall: Across the study, the median time from the second dose to post-vaccine sampling was 72 days (range 14 to 241). SARS-CoV-2 spike-specific CD4+ TCR repertoires from before and after mRNA vaccination were compared in COVID-19 convalescent patients and in infection-naive vaccine recipients. Cultures from other donors in the study were sequenced with the Oncomine TCR Beta short-read assay on an Illumina iSeq 100. The full study included some 10 COVID-19 convalescent patients and a few SARS-CoV-2-naive healthy vaccine recipients.

In the ViraFEST assay, PBMC were stimulated with viral peptide pools, and antigen-specific CD4+ T cell clonotypes were then identified by expansion using TCR sequencing. After less than 13 days of culture, CD4+ T cells were isolated with the EasySep CD4+ T cell isolation kit. Each participant got two doses of an mRNA SARS-CoV-2 vaccine, either BNT162b2 or mRNA-1273. Healthy vaccine recipients had no prior SARS-CoV-2 infection, confirmed by negative nucleocapsid antibodies before and after vaccination. Each well held two million PBMC cultured in IMDM containing approximately 5% human AB serum, roughly 9.6 IU/ml IL-2 and gentamicin, along with approximately 10 ug/ml peptides. On days 3 and 7, half of the culture medium was replaced with fresh IL-2-containing medium. Unless noted otherwise, every peptide stimulation condition was cultured in triplicate wells. PBMC were separated from whole blood using Ficoll-Paque Plus gradient centrifugation and were then either cryopreserved at -140C or used fresh. Overlapping peptide pools spanned the spike proteins of SARS-CoV-2 and the common cold coronaviruses HCoV-NL63, HCoV-OC43 and HCoV-229E. The QIAamp micro DNA kit was used to extract genomic DNA from the cultured CD4+ T cells.

V lost 1 base and J lost 5 bases; the stretch between them is 8 bases long. Including cysteine and phenylalanine, the CDR3 has 13 amino acids. The entry retains the CDR3 DNA only, 39 bases that are in frame from base 1. Concerning this clone: Its cognate antigen has yet to be identified. Base qualities are not recorded, but no much larger clone differs from it by a single base.

The investigation overall reported the following: Marked clonal contraction was observed in both infection-induced and vaccine-induced clones at late post-vaccination timepoints, consistent with waning T cell responses. Limitations of the study were the small number of convalescent patients and the absence of early post-infection timepoints. In healthy vaccine recipients, vaccine-induced clones were almost all SARS-CoV-2 mono-reactive, with only 1 of 255 cross-reactive with common cold coronaviruses.

The method was the immunoSEQ multiplex PCR assay. TCR beta CDR3 sequencing was performed on DNA from the cultured, isolated CD4+ T cells. On the study's bioinformatics: The analysis removed non-productive TCR sequences, trimmed reads to the CDR3 region, and retained only CDR3s that were 7 or more amino acids long. Antigen-specific clonotypes were identified using the MANAFEST web app by comparison of expansion in peptide wells against reference cultures. To count as positive, a clone had to show expansion at FDR<0.05 compared with the reference and with all other wells, an odds ratio above 5, and a frequency above 0.1% in two replicate wells. A clonotype was defined as cross-reactive if the clonotype was significantly expanded both in SARS-CoV-2 spike wells and in at least one common cold coronavirus spike condition. Using the stringdist R package, CDR3 similarity was measured by Levenshtein distance, and unrooted trees were constructed with ape in R 3.6.1. TCRdb re-hosts the immuneACCESS table, in-frame sequences only. Its copies lack some clones; in the studies checked, an unresolved V gene accounts for under half of them, and the cause for the rest is not known. The V and J calls and clone size are taken from that table; D and trimming were inferred from the DNA. Within this sample are about 50,000 clones, with around 80% of them counted one time only. Jointly, the top ten make up roughly 15% of the sample.

Sequenced here: CD4+ T cells from PBMCs cultured with HCoV-OC43 spike peptides, sampled after COVID-19 vaccination. Sample cell subset or site, as interpreted from the label and publication: HCoV-OC43 spike overlapping peptide pool stimulation. The receptor comes from a human donor who received a COVID-19 vaccine. The chain is encoded by TRBV12-3 or TRBV12-4 joined to TRBJ1-2, with the D gene uncertain. The sequence in DNA is TGTGCCAGCAGTTTAGGGGCCCGATATGGCTACACCTTC. Protein translation: CASSLGARYGYTF.